The TCR beta chain under discussion was sequenced for a study of early T cells in non-severe SARS-CoV-2 infection. Overall study context: With bulk RNA from unsorted whole blood as input, sequencing yielded unpaired chains. General study findings and limits: CD4 and private specificities were missed by VDJdb matching, which favored anti-spike CD8 responses.

V lost 4 bases and J lost 4, with 13 bases in between. CDR3 length: 14 amino acids. From germline, CDR1 is SNHLY and CDR2 FYNNEI. In its sample, this clonotype was seen many times. No antigen is known for it. Tagging with unique molecular identifiers was applied to individual cDNA molecules. TCRdb reprocessed the 5' RACE reads via MiXCR and lists one record per CDR3 protein. This table has 25,000 to 30,000 distinct CDR3 sequences, about 4.2% appearing once. This chain links TRBV2 with TRBJ1-1; a possible D gene is TRBD1 (6 bases). The sequence was obtained from an adult who was a healthcare worker with PCR-confirmed SARS-CoV-2 infection or an uninfected control (not recorded which). Material for sequencing was whole blood. The CDR3 DNA follows: TGTGCCAGCAGTGTCGGGGGCGCGGTCACTGAAGCTTTCTTT. Amino acids: CASSVGGAVTEAFF.